The 30 T cell receptor beta chains presented below share a single source sample, sequenced in a study of blood T cell repertoires in COVID-19. Measured with immunoSEQ multiplex PCR; TCRdb has only the in-frame clones, and not every one. The sample carries about 260,000 clones, roughly 79% recorded once. What was sequenced was peripheral blood. The receptors stem from a woman at least 80 years old with acute or convalescent COVID-19.

The chain joins TRBV9 to TRBJ2-5, with D perhaps TRBD1 (7 bases). V gave up 1 base and J gave up 5 bases, with 15 bases separating them. CDR1 is SGDLS and CDR2 is YYNGEE in the germline V gene. The CDR3 has 15 amino acids. For the CDR3, the DNA is TGTGCCAGCAGCGTATTTCAGGGGGAGGTGGAGACCCAGTACTTC. The encoded protein is CASSVFQGEVETQYF.

The genes are TRBV3-1 (or the pseudogene TRBV3-2) and TRBJ1-6, with D perhaps TRBD1 (5 bases). V lost 1 base and J 11 bases, leaving 12 bases between the germline ends. CDR1 and CDR2 from the germline V gene are LGHDT and YNNKEL (reference sequence). The CDR3 is 14 residues long. As DNA, the CDR3 is TGTGCCAGCAGCCAAGGTGGGGGGGTGACACCCCTCCACTTT. The encoded protein is CASSQGGGVTPLHF.

The chain has TRBV6-1 and TRBJ2-1; TRBD2 aligns across 10 bases. V shed 1 base, J shed 7 bases, and the junction held 7 bases outside the gene matches. CDR3 length: 16 amino acids. CDR1 is MNHNS and CDR2 is SASEGT in the germline V gene. The CDR3 spells CASSEGSGGARNEQFF. DNA of the CDR3: TGTGCCAGCAGTGAAGGGAGCGGGGGGGCCCGGAATGAGCAGTTCTTC.

This chain links TRBV20-1 with TRBJ2-2; no firm D call. This CDR3 contains 11 residues. CDR1 is DFQATT and CDR2 is SNEGSKA in the germline V gene (reference sequence). The V end lost 1 base, the J end lost 7 bases, and 4 bases lay between the germline ends. In DNA form, the CDR3 reads TGCAGTGCTAGAGGGAGCGGGGAGCTGTTTTTT. This codes for CSARGSGELFF.

The V call is TRBV18, the J call TRBJ1-1; D call uncertain. The CDR3 loop spans 14 amino acids. Deletions cut 4 bases from V and 2 bases from J, with 11 bases between. The germline V gene has CDR1 KGHSH and CDR2 LQKENI. The CDR3 loop reads CASSLQQENTEAFF. CDR3 nucleotide sequence: TGTGCCAGCTCACTTCAACAAGAAAACACTGAAGCTTTCTTT.

V usage is TRBV5-1 and J usage is TRBJ2-5, with a possible D match to TRBD2 (5 bases). CDR1 and CDR2 (germline): SGHRS, YFSETQ. This CDR3 is built from 13 residues. The V end lost 4 bases, the J end lost 2 bases, and 9 bases lay between the germline ends. As DNA, the CDR3 is TGCGCCAGCAGCGAGGGAGCGCAAGAGACCCAGTACTTC. This codes for CASSEGAQETQYF.

This clone appeared a single time. The chain links TRBV7-2 to TRBJ2-7, with a possible D match to TRBD2 (6 bases). Germline V lookup: CDR1 SGHTA, CDR2 FQGNSA. This CDR3 spans 15 amino acids. V was trimmed by 1 base and J by 3 bases, leaving 13 bases between them. CDR3 region: CASSLGVGSVYEQYF. In nucleotides, the CDR3 is TGTGCCAGCAGCTTAGGGGTCGGGAGCGTCTACGAGCAGTACTTC.

The chain recombines TRBV28 with TRBJ1-6; D is perhaps TRBD1 (5 bases). Per the germline V gene, CDR1 is MDHEN and CDR2 is SYDVKM. The V gene lost 5 bases and the J gene lost 6 bases, with 11 bases spanning the gap. CDR3 length: 14 amino acids. The CDR3, as DNA: TGTGCCAGCAGTCAGGGATACGGTAATTCACCCCTCCACTTT. This gives the protein CASSQGYGNSPLHF.

The V gene is TRBV19, the J gene TRBJ1-5; tentatively, D is TRBD1 (6 bases). Trimming took off 5 bases at V and 6 bases at J, with 11 bases between the two ends. The germline V gene encodes CDR1 LNHDA and CDR2 SQIVND (reference sequence). This CDR3 is built from 13 residues. The CDR3 region is CASSRDILQPQHF. The CDR3 DNA is TGTGCCAGTAGTCGGGACATTCTTCAGCCCCAGCATTTT.

The genes are TRBV28 and TRBJ1-3; 10 bases align to TRBD1. The junction had 12 bases not matched to a gene; V was cut back by 8 bases and J by 2 bases. Germline CDR1 and CDR2: MDHEN and SYDVKM. The CDR3 sequence is 17 residues long. The CDR3 DNA reads TGTGCCAGCTGCCAACTTCCGGGACAGGGGACTGGAAACACCATATATTTT. This sequence encodes CASCQLPGQGTGNTIYF.

This clone was detected many times. The genes are TRBV7-2 and TRBJ2-1; 7 bases match TRBD2. CDR1 and CDR2 (germline): SGHTA, FQGNSA. The CDR3 contains 15 residues. V dropped 5 bases and J dropped 2; count of bases not matched to a gene: 6. CDR3 in amino acids: CASSESSGTYNEQFF. For the CDR3, the DNA is TGTGCCAGCAGCGAATCTAGCGGAACCTACAATGAGCAGTTCTTC.

The chain carries TRBV5-1 and TRBJ2-1, with D possibly being TRBD2 (6 bases). CDR3 length: 14 amino acids. Germline CDR1 reads SGHRS; CDR2 reads YFSETQ. Trimming shortened V by 0 bases and J by 7 bases, and 11 bases separated the two germline ends. DNA of the CDR3: TGCGCCAGCAGCTTGGACGGACTACTGAATGAGCAGTTCTTC. This encodes CASSLDGLLNEQFF.

The V call is TRBV5-6, the J call TRBJ2-1; TRBD1 matches at 9 bases. CDR1 is SGHDT, CDR2 YYEEEE, per germline. Trimming at V came to 4 bases and at J to 7 bases, leaving 6 bases not matched to a gene. CDR3 length: 14 amino acids. CDR3 nucleotides: TGTGCCAGCAGCGCGAACAGGGGGCAAAATGAGCAGTTCTTC. Translation gives CASSANRGQNEQFF.

This chain joins TRBV27 and TRBJ1-6; TRBD1 is a possible D gene (5 bases). The V gene lost 4 bases and the J gene lost 4 bases, with 17 bases spanning the gap. From germline, CDR1 is MNHEY and CDR2 SMNVEV (reference sequence). CDR3 length: 17 amino acids. CDR3 in DNA: TGTGCCAGCAGTTCGACCCCTCGACAGATATATAATTCACCCCTCCACTTT. This codes for CASSSTPRQIYNSPLHF.

This clone was recorded a few times. The gene calls are TRBV25-1 and TRBJ1-6, with D possibly matching TRBD1 (5 bases). Trimming took 6 bases from V and 7 from J, leaving 7 bases between them. Germline CDR1 MGHDK, CDR2 SYGVNS. The CDR3 consists of 12 residues. The CDR3 DNA reads TGTGCCAGCAGGTCAGGGAATTCACCCCTCCACTTT. Translating gives CASRSGNSPLHF.

Regarding this clone: Other DNA sequences within the sample encode an identical CDR3. The chain carries TRBV5-1 and TRBJ2-3; 10 positions match TRBD1. Per the germline V gene, CDR1 is SGHRS and CDR2 is YFSETQ. J was trimmed by 1 base and V by 0 bases; bases with no gene match: 2. CDR3 length equals 16 residues. The CDR3 region is CASSLAGQGGTDTQYF. The DNA for the CDR3 is TGCGCCAGCAGCTTGGCCGGACAGGGGGGCACAGATACGCAGTATTTT.

DNA for the CDR3: TGTGCCAGCAGCGGACAGGGGGTTAATGAAAAACTGTTTTTT. Its protein is CASSGQGVNEKLFF. This chain uses TRBV2 with TRBJ1-4; 10 bases agree with TRBD1. The V gene end was trimmed by 6 bases and the J gene end by 4 bases; junction bases not matched to a gene: 2. The CDR3 has 14 amino acids. Germline V gene data show CDR1 as SNHLY and CDR2 as FYNNEI. The full variable domain, its missing parts supplied by reference TRBV2 and TRBJ1-4, is EPEVTQTPSHQVTQMGQEVILRCVPISNHLYFYWYRQILGQKVEFLVSFYNNEISEKSEIFDDQFSVERPDGSNFTLKIRSTKLEDSAMYFCASSGQGVNEKLFFGSGTQLSVL.

The chain couples TRBV6-5 to TRBJ2-1; 10 bases fit TRBD2. V lost 4 bases and J lost 2; bases outside the gene matches: 5. Per the germline V gene, CDR1 is MNHEY and CDR2 is SVGAGI. The CDR3 length is 16 residues. CDR3 DNA: TGTGCCAGCAGTTCGCGACTAGCGGGCACCTACAATGAGCAGTTCTTC. Amino acid sequence: CASSSRLAGTYNEQFF.

This clone was seen once. One junction end disagrees with the germline gene, perhaps due to a read error. This sequence joins TRBV7-7 and TRBJ2-7, with 10 bases that match TRBD1. Germline assignment: CDR1 SSHAT and CDR2 FNYEAQ (reference sequence). This CDR3 comprises 14 residues. The chain's CDR3 is CASSLTGGGDEQYF. In nucleotides, the CDR3 is TGTGCTAGCAGCCTGACAGGGGGCGGCGACGAGCAGTACTTC.

The chain couples TRBV9 to TRBJ2-5; no clear D. The V end lost 3 bases, the J end lost 0 bases, and 18 bases lay between the germline ends. This CDR3 contains 17 residues. Per the germline V gene, CDR1 is SGDLS and CDR2 is YYNGEE. CDR3 sequence: CASSALLQPPYQETQYF. CDR3 DNA: TGTGCCAGCAGCGCCCTTTTACAGCCTCCATACCAAGAGACCCAGTACTTC. Complete variable domain (other parts from reference TRBV9 and TRBJ2-5): DSGVTQTPKHLITATGQRVTLRCSPRSGDLSVYWYQQSLDQGLQFLIQYYNGEERAKGNILERFSAQQFPDLHSELNLSSLELGDSALYFCASSALLQPPYQETQYFGPGTRLLVL.

This chain connects TRBV29-1 to TRBJ1-1, with 9 nucleotides matching TRBD1. Germline V lookup: CDR1 SQVTM, CDR2 ANQGSEA. The CDR3 extends over 15 amino acids. V gave up 2 bases and J gave up 0 bases; unmatched junction bases: 4. CDR3 nucleotide sequence: TGCAGCGTTGAACCCAGGACAGGGGTGAACACTGAAGCTTTCTTT. Amino acid sequence: CSVEPRTGVNTEAFF.

This chain joins TRBV4-1 and TRBJ2-1; TRBD1 might be the D (6 bases). Germline V CDR1 and CDR2: MGHRA, YSYEKL. V shed 4 bases and J shed 11 bases, with 24 bases lying between them. The CDR3 is 16 amino acids. This CDR3 is CASSPDTAGDYNKQFF. The CDR3 DNA sequence: TGCGCCAGCAGCCCAGACACGGCAGGGGATTACAACAAGCAGTTCTTC.

This clone was observed a few times. This chain connects TRBV5-1 to TRBJ2-1; 10 bases are shared with TRBD1. The trim removed 2 bases at V and 12 bases at J, leaving 11 bases unmatched. This CDR3 region has 15 residues. Germline assignment: CDR1 SGHRS and CDR2 YFSETQ. CDR3 protein: CASSFDKHGDRGQFF. CDR3 nucleotides: TGCGCCAGCAGCTTCGACAAACACGGGGACAGGGGGCAGTTCTTC. Filled out from reference TRBV5-1 and TRBJ2-1, the complete variable domain reads KAGVTQTPRYLIKTRGQQVTLSCSPISGHRSVSWYQQTPGQGLQFLFEYFSETQRNKGNFPGRFSGRQFSNSRSEMNVSTLELGDSALYLCASSFDKHGDRGQFFGPGTRLTVL.

The V call is TRBV5-1, the J call TRBJ2-3; 7 positions match TRBD1. CDR1 is SGHRS, CDR2 YFSETQ, per germline. The CDR3 covers 15 residues. Trimming took 4 bases from V and 8 from J; bases not matched to a gene: 13. CDR3 sequence reads: CASSKDRSFLGTQYF. The CDR3 nucleotides read TGCGCCAGCAGCAAGGACAGGAGTTTTCTCGGTACGCAGTATTTT.

The V and J genes are TRBV28 and TRBJ2-3; TRBD2 might be the D (5 bases). The length of the CDR3 is 15 residues. Germline V CDR1 and CDR2: MDHEN, SYDVKM. Trimming pared 5 bases from V and 8 bases from J, leaving 20 bases between. The DNA for the CDR3 is TGTGCCAGCAGTCCTCCCCGGTCAGGCGGAGGTACGCAGTATTTT. It is translated as CASSPPRSGGGTQYF.

The rearrangement links TRBV7-3 to TRBJ2-7; 7 nucleotides line up with TRBD1. The CDR3 extends over 13 amino acids. The J segment lost 7 bases and the V segment lost 1 base, leaving 4 bases of the junction unmatched. Germline CDR1 is SGHTA and CDR2 is FQGTGA. The CDR3 DNA reads TGTGCCAGCAGCTTAAGACAGGGACGGGAGCAGTACTTC. It specifies CASSLRQGREQYF.

This chain links TRBV11-2 with TRBJ1-3; 7 bases align to TRBD1. Per germline, CDR1 SGHAT and CDR2 FQNNGV. This CDR3 has 17 residues. With 0 bases clipped from V and 0 bases from J, the junction kept 5 bases outside the gene matches. The CDR3 sequence: CASSLDGGQSSGNTIYF. The DNA for the CDR3 is TGTGCCAGCAGCTTAGATGGGGGACAGAGCTCTGGAAACACCATATATTTT.

In this sample, this clone turned up a few times. The rearrangement joins TRBV19 to TRBJ1-2, with 7 bases matching TRBD1. The CDR3 is made up of 14 amino acids. Germline loops: CDR1 LNHDA, CDR2 SQIVND (reference sequence). J gave up 5 bases and V 4 bases, and 7 bases lay outside the gene matches. The CDR3 DNA follows: TGTGCCAGTAGTAGCCCAGGGGGAAGGTATGGCTACACCTTC. Amino acid sequence: CASSSPGGRYGYTF.

This clone was found once. This chain links TRBV27 with TRBJ2-7; TRBD1 matches at 10 bases. Germline-derived CDR1 and CDR2 are MNHEY and SMNVEV (reference sequence). This CDR3 is built from 14 residues. V lost 5 bases, J lost 3 bases, and 4 bases stayed unmatched. DNA of the CDR3: TGTGCCAGCAGTCTGACAGGGGGCGGCTACGAGCAGTACTTC. It codes for CASSLTGGGYEQYF.

The chain recombines TRBV7-3 with TRBJ2-6, with 10 bases that match TRBD1. CDR1 and CDR2 (germline): SGHTA, FQGTGA. Trimming removed 6 bases from V and 1 base from J; junction bases left unmatched: 6. There are 17 residues in the CDR3. The CDR3 bases are TGTGCCAGCAGTCCGACAGGGGGCTTGTCTGGGGCCAACGTCCTGACTTTC. It yields the protein CASSPTGGLSGANVLTF.